These 2 T cell receptor beta chains came from one sample sequenced in a study of shared T cell receptors in the human thymus. Some clones are missing from TCRdb's copy, which holds only in-frame ones; the method was immunoSEQ multiplex PCR. The sample holds 500,000 to 550,000 clones; 70% to 80% are singletons and the top ten take approximately 0.013%. The sample was also linked to a second study, of human thymus T cells.

Sequences were obtained from thymocytes. The receptors were sampled from a boy in the first two years of life with a congenital heart defect.

The V and J genes are TRBV4-1 and TRBJ2-7, with D maybe TRBD1 (7 bases). Germline V gene lookup returns CDR1 MGHRA and CDR2 YSYEKL. The V gene lost 4 bases and the J gene lost 3 bases, with 13 bases spanning the gap. There are 14 residues in the CDR3. CDR3 residues: CASSPRQGGYEQYF. In DNA, the CDR3 is TGCGCCAGCAGCCCGAGACAGGGAGGCTACGAGCAGTACTTC.

The rearrangement joins TRBV29-1 to TRBJ2-2, with 9 bases matching TRBD2. The CDR3 spans 13 residues. The V and J ends lost 4 bases and 6 bases, in that order; junction bases with no gene match: 3. Germline-derived CDR1 and CDR2 are SQVTM and ANQGSEA. The CDR3 DNA follows: TGCAGCGTTGGCGGGAGGGCCGCCGGGGAGCTGTTTTTT. Protein: CSVGGRAAGELFF.